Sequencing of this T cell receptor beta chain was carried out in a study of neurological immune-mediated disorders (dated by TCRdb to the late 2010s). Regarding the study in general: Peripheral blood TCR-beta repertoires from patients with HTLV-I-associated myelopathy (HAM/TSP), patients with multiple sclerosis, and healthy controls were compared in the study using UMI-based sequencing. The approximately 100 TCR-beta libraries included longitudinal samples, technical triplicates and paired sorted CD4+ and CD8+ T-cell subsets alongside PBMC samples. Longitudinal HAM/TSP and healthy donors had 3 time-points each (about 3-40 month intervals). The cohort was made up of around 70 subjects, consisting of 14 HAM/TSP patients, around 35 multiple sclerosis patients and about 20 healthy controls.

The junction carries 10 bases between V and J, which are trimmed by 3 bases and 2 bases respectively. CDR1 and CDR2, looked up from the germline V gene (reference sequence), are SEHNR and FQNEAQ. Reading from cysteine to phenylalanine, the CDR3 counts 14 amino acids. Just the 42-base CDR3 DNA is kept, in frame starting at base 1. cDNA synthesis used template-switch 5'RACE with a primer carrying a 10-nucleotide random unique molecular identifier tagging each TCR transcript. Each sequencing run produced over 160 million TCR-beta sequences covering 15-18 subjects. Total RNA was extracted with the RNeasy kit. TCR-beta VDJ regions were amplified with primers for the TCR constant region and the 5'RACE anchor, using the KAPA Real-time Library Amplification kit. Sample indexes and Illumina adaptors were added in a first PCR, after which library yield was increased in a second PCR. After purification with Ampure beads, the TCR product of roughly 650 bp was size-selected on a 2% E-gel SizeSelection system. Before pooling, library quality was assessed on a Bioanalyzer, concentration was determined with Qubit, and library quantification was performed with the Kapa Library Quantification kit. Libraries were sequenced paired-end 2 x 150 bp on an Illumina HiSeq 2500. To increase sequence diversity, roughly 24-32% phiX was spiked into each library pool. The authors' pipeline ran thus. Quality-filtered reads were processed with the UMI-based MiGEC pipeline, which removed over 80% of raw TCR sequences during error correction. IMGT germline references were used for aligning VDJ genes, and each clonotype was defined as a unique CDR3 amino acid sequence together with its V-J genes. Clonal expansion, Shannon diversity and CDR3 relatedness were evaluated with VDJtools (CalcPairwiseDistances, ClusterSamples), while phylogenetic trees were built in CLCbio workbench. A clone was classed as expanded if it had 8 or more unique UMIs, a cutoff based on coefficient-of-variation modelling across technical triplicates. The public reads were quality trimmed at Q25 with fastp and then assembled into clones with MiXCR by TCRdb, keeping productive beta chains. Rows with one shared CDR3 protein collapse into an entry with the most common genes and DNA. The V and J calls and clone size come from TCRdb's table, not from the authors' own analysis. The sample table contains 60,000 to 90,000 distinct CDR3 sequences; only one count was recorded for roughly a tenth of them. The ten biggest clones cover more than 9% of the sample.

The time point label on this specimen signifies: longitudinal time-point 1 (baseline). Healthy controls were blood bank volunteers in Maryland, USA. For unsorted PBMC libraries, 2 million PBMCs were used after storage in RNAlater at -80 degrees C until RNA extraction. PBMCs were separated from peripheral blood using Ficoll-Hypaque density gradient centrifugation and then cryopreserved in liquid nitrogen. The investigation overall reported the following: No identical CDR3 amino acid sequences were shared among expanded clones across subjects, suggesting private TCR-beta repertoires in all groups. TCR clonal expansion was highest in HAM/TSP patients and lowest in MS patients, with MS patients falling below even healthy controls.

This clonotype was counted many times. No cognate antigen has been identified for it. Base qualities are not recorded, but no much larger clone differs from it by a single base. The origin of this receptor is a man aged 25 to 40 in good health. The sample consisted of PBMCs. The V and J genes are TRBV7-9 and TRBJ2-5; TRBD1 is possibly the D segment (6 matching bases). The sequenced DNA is TGTGCCAGCAGCTTCGGGACACAACAAGAGACCCAGTACTTC. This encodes CASSFGTQQETQYF.